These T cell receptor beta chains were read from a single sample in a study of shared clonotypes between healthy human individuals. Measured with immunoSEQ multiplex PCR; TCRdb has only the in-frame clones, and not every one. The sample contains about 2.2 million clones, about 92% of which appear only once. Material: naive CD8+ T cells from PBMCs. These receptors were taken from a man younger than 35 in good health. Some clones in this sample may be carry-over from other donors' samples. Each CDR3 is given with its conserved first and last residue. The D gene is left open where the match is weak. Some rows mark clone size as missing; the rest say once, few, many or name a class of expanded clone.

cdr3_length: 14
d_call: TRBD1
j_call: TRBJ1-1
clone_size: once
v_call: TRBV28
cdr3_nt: TGTGCCAGCAGCGGTACAGGGGGTTTCAACGAAGCTTTCTTT
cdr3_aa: CASSGTGGFNEAFF

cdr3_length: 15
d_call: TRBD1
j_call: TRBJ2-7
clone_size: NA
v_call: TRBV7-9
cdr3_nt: TGTGCCAGCAGCTCTCGAGTAAGCACAGGGGGAGAGCAGTACTTC
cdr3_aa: CASSSRVSTGGEQYF

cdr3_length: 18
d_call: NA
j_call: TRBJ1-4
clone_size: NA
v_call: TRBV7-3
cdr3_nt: TGTGCCAGCAGCTTAATCCCTCCCGAGACAGTCGCTAATGAAAAACTGTTTTTT
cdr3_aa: CASSLIPPETVANEKLFF

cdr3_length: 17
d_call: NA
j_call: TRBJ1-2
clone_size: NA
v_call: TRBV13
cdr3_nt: TGTGCCAGCAGCTCCCGTTCAGAGGAAGAAGGGTCGGGAGGCTACACCTTC
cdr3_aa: CASSSRSEEEGSGGYTF

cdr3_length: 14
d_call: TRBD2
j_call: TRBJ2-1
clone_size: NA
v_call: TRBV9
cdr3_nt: TGTGCCAGCAGCCTTCACGGGGGGGTAAATGAGCAGTTCTTC
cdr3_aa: CASSLHGGVNEQFF

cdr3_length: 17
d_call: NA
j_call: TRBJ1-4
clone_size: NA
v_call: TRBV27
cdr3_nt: TGTGCCAGCAGTCCGTCATGGGGTGAGAGAGGGAATGAAAAACTGTTTTTT
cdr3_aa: CASSPSWGERGNEKLFF

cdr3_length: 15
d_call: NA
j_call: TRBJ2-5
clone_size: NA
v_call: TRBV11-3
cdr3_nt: TGTGCCAGCAGCCCCTATGTCGGGATGGGAAAGACCCAGTACTTC
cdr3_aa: CASSPYVGMGKTQYF

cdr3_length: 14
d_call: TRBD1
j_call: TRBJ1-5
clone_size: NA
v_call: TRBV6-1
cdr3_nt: TGTGCCAGCAGTGTGGACAGGCAGAATCAGCCCCAGCATTTT
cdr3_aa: CASSVDRQNQPQHF

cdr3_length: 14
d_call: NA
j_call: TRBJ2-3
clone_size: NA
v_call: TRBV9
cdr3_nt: TGTGCCAGCGCAAGCGTCTCTAGCACAGATACGCAGTATTTT
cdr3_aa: CASASVSSTDTQYF

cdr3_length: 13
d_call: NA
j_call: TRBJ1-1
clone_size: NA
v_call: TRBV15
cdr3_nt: TGTGCCACCAGCACCAGGGGTTGGGATGAAGCTTTCTTT
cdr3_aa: CATSTRGWDEAFF

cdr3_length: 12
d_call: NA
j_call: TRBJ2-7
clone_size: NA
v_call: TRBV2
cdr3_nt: TGTGCCAGCAGTGTCAGGGGCTACGAGCAGTACTTC
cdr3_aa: CASSVRGYEQYF

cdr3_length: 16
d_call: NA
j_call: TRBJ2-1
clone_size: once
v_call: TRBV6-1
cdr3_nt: TGTGCCAGCAGTGAATACGAGGGGCCCCCCCGGAATGAGCAGTTCTTC
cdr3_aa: CASSEYEGPPRNEQFF

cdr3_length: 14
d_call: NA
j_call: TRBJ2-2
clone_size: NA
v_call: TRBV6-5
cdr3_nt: TGTGCCAGCAGTTACGGTTCGCGGACCGGGGAGCTGTTTTTT
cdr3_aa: CASSYGSRTGELFF

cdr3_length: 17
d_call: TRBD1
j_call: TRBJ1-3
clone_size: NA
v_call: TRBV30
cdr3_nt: TGTGCCTGGAGTACTTGGGACAGCACCTCCTCTGGAAACACCATATATTTT
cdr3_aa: CAWSTWDSTSSGNTIYF

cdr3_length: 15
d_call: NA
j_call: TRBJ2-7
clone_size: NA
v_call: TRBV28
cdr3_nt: TGTGCCAGCTCCTCTTCCGGGACAAACCCCTACGAGCAGTACTTC
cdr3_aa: CASSSSGTNPYEQYF

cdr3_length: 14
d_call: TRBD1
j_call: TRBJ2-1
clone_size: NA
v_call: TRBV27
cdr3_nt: TGTGCCAGCAGTTTACAGGGGGCAGGAAATGAGCAGTTCTTC
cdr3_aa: CASSLQGAGNEQFF

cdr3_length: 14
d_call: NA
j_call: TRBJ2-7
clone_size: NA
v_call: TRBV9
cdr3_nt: TGTGCCAGCAGCTCCTCCTTCGGGCTGTACGAGCAGTACTTC
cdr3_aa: CASSSSFGLYEQYF

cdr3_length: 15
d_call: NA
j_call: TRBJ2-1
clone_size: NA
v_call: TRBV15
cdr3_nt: TGTGCCACCAGCAGAGGGCCGACCTCCTACAATGAGCAGTTCTTC
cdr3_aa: CATSRGPTSYNEQFF

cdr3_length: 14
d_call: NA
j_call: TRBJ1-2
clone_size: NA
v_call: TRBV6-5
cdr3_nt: TGTGCCAGCAGTTACTCGGTTTTAGCCTATGGCTACACCTTC
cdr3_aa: CASSYSVLAYGYTF

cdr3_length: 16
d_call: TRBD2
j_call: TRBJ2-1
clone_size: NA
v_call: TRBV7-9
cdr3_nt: TGTGCCAGCAGCCCTCACTGGACTAGCGGGGGCAATGAGCAGTTCTTC
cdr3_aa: CASSPHWTSGGNEQFF

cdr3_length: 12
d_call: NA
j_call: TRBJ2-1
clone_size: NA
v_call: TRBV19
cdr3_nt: TGTGCCAGTAAAAGCGAAGACGGTGAGCAGTTCTTC
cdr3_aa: CASKSEDGEQFF

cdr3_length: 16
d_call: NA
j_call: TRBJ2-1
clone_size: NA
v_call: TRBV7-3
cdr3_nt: TGTGCCAGCAGCAAACAAGGGACTCCTGGTTACAATGAGCAGTTCTTC
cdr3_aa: CASSKQGTPGYNEQFF

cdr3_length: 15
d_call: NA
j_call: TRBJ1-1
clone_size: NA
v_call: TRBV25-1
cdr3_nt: TGTGCCAGCAGTGAATATGAGGGAAAGAACACTGAAGCTTTCTTT
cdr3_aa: CASSEYEGKNTEAFF

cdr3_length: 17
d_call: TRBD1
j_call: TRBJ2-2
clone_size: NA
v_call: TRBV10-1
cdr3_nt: TGCGCCAGCAGTGAGATGGGACAGGGGGCAAGGACCGGGGAGCTGTTTTTT
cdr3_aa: CASSEMGQGARTGELFF

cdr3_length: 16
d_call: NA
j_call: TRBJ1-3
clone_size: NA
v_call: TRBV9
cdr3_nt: TGTGCCAGCAGCGACCGACATCATGGTACTGGAAACACCATATATTTT
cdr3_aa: CASSDRHHGTGNTIYF

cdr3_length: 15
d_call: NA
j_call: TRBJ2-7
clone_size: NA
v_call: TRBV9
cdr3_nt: TGTGCCAGCAGCGACCAATGGGGCCCGGCCGGCGAGCAGTACTTC
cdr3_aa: CASSDQWGPAGEQYF

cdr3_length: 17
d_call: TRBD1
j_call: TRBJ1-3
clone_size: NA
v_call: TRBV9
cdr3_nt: TGTGCCAGCAGCGTAACCTGGGACAGAACTTCTGGAAACACCATATATTTT
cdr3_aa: CASSVTWDRTSGNTIYF